The 25 T cell receptor beta chains below were found in one sample sequenced in a study of cytomegalovirus exposure and HLA in healthy donors. Primers included in the PCR were 60 Vbeta and 13 Jbeta primers. Clones were read by immunoSEQ multiplex PCR, and TCRdb kept only the in-frame ones, dropping some. The sample records around 120,000 clones, more than 80% being singletons. The sequencing sample was made of PBMCs. The receptors shown here come from a male donor in good health and CMV-seronegative.

The chain couples TRBV5-1 to TRBJ1-4, with D hard to call. The CDR3 length is 16 residues. CDR1 is SGHRS and CDR2 is YFSETQ in the germline V gene. V was clipped by 4 bases and J by 5 bases, with 18 bases between them. The CDR3 DNA is TGCGCCAGCAGCCATTCCTGGAGCGGTGGCAATGAAAAACTGTTTTTT. Encoded protein: CASSHSWSGGNEKLFF.

The rearrangement uses TRBV5-1 and TRBJ1-3; D gene ambiguous. The V end was cut by 6 bases, the J end by 0 bases, with 22 bases between. Germline CDR1 reads SGHRS; CDR2 reads YFSETQ. This CDR3 has 18 residues. CDR3 nucleotides: TGCGCCAGCAAGGGAGCAGGAGCCAACAATGCCTCTGGAAACACCATATATTTT. Protein: CASKGAGANNASGNTIYF.

The chain uses TRBV7-9 and TRBJ1-1, with D possibly matching TRBD1 (6 bases). CDR1 is SEHNR and CDR2 is FQNEAQ in the germline V gene (reference sequence). V was clipped by 5 bases and J by 4 bases, with 11 bases between them. This CDR3 has 13 amino acids. This chain's CDR3 is CASSVGQSTEAFF. Here the CDR3 DNA reads TGTGCCAGCAGCGTCGGACAGAGCACTGAAGCTTTCTTT.

The gene calls are TRBV5-4 and TRBJ2-2, with 11 bases that match TRBD1. The CDR3 is 14 amino acids. Germline CDR1 and CDR2: SGHNT and YYREEE (reference sequence). The ends lost 5 bases at V and 6 bases at J; junction bases unmatched: 3. Here the CDR3 reads CASRRDRGSGELFF. CDR3 nucleotides: TGTGCCAGCAGACGGGACAGGGGGTCCGGGGAGCTGTTTTTT.

The sample holds a few counts of this clone. The chain employs TRBV15 and TRBJ2-6; 10 bases fit TRBD1. CDR1 is LNHNV and CDR2 is YYDKDF in the germline V gene (reference sequence). The V segment lost 1 base and the J segment 1 base; nucleotides outside the gene matches: 1. The CDR3 has 17 amino acids. The CDR3 loop is CATSRGTGGSGANVLTF. CDR3 DNA sequence: TGTGCCACCAGCAGAGGGACAGGGGGGTCTGGGGCCAACGTCCTGACTTTC.

The chain has TRBV4-1 and TRBJ2-1, with 7 nucleotides matching TRBD2. The CDR3 contains 14 residues. Germline CDR1 MGHRA, CDR2 YSYEKL. Trimming removed 5 bases from V and 6 bases from J; junction bases left unmatched: 7. The CDR3 region has the DNA TGCGCCAGCAGCGGCTCCCCTAGCGGCAATGAGCAGTTCTTC. Translating gives CASSGSPSGNEQFF.

The V gene is TRBV19, the J gene TRBJ1-5, with 8 bases aligning to TRBD1. The germline V gene has CDR1 LNHDA and CDR2 SQIVND (reference sequence). Trimming took 7 bases from V and 3 from J; bases not matched to a gene: 8. The length of the CDR3 is 15 residues. In nucleotides, the CDR3 is TGTGCCAGTACGATGGACAGGGCACCCAATCAGCCCCAGCATTTT. This encodes CASTMDRAPNQPQHF.

The chain has TRBV7-2 and TRBJ2-7; 9 nucleotides line up with TRBD2. The CDR3 length is 14 residues. Looked up from germline, CDR1 is SGHTA and CDR2 is FQGNSA. V lost 0 bases and J lost 6; bases outside the gene matches: 3. The CDR3 region has the DNA TGTGCCAGCAGCTTAGCAGGGACTAGCTTCGAGCAGTACTTC. Translated: CASSLAGTSFEQYF.

With respect to this clone: Compared with germline, one end of the junction differs, possibly owing to a read error. The CDR3 loop is CSSSSWTANSPLHF. CDR3 coding DNA: TGTTCCAGCAGCTCTTGGACAGCAAATTCACCCCTCCACTTT. The J gene is TRBJ1-6, the V gene TRBV7-9; maybe TRBD1 (6 bases). This CDR3 region has 14 residues. Looked up from germline, CDR1 is SEHNR and CDR2 is FQNEAQ (reference sequence).

This clone was counted a single time. The V call is TRBV27, the J call TRBJ1-2; D ambiguous. This CDR3 region has 12 residues. Trimming cost V 1 base and J 6 bases, with 6 bases left between them. The germline gives CDR1 MNHEY, CDR2 SMNVEV (reference sequence). The CDR3, as DNA: TGTGCCAGCAGTTTATTTCTAAATGGCTACACCTTC. As protein: CASSLFLNGYTF.

Notes on this clone: This specimen includes other DNA sequences encoding the same CDR3. The chain has TRBV29-1 and TRBJ2-7, with TRBD1 matching 10 bases. The CDR3 consists of 13 residues. Germline assignment: CDR1 SQVTM and CDR2 ANQGSEA. The trim removed 5 bases at V and 3 bases at J, leaving 4 bases unmatched. DNA of the CDR3: TGCAGCGTTCGTCGGACAGGGGGCTACGAGCAGTACTTC. Protein product: CSVRRTGGYEQYF.

This rearrangement joins TRBV7-3 to TRBJ2-5; 9 bases fit TRBD1. V lost 2 bases and J lost 5; bases outside the gene matches: 6. The CDR3 sequence is 15 residues long. Germline V lookup: CDR1 SGHTA, CDR2 FQGTGA. The DNA for the CDR3 is TGTGCCAGCAGCTTACGGGACAGGGCGGGTGAGACCCAGTACTTC. Translated: CASSLRDRAGETQYF.

The chain couples TRBV5-4 to TRBJ2-5; 8 bases are a match to TRBD1. The germline V gene has CDR1 SGHNT and CDR2 YYREEE (reference sequence). The CDR3 spans 15 residues. The V and J ends lost 4 bases and 5 bases, in that order; junction bases with no gene match: 10. The CDR3 loop reads CASSIPTGGRETQYF. In DNA, the CDR3 is TGTGCCAGCAGCATTCCCACAGGGGGGCGGGAGACCCAGTACTTC.

The chain has TRBV4-3 and TRBJ2-5; 8 bases match TRBD2. The V gene end was trimmed by 4 bases and the J gene end by 2 bases; junction bases not matched to a gene: 6. This CDR3 is built from 15 residues. Germline V gives CDR1 LGHNA, CDR2 YSLEER. CDR3: CASSPGAGAQETQYF. DNA for the CDR3: TGCGCCAGCAGCCCGGGAGCGGGGGCACAAGAGACCCAGTACTTC.

This chain connects TRBV4-2 to TRBJ2-5; TRBD2 aligns across 9 bases. CDR3 length: 19 amino acids. Germline V CDR1 and CDR2: LGHNA, YNFKEQ. J gave up 1 base and V 0 bases, and 12 bases lay outside the gene matches. This CDR3 reads CASSQDPATGGGAQETQYF. For the CDR3, the DNA is TGTGCCAGCAGCCAAGACCCCGCCACGGGCGGGGGGGCCCAAGAGACCCAGTACTTC.

The rearrangement uses TRBV4-1 and TRBJ2-2; TRBD1 is a possible D gene (6 bases). V lost 1 base to trimming and J lost 4 bases, with 16 bases between them. CDR1 is MGHRA and CDR2 is YSYEKL in the germline V gene. The length of the CDR3 is 17 residues. CDR3 protein: CASSQVSAGVFTGELFF. CDR3 coding DNA: TGCGCCAGCAGCCAAGTCTCGGCAGGGGTCTTCACCGGGGAGCTGTTTTTT.

The CDR3: CASSTWDRDYNEQFF. The CDR3 DNA is TGCGCCAGCAGCACCTGGGACAGAGATTACAATGAGCAGTTCTTC. V and J are TRBV5-1 and TRBJ2-1; TRBD1 matches at 7 bases. This CDR3 has 15 residues. Germline CDR1 SGHRS, CDR2 YFSETQ. With 4 bases clipped from V and 4 bases from J, the junction kept 8 bases outside the gene matches.

In DNA, the CDR3 is TGCGCCAGCAGTGTGGGAGTCGTCTCTGGAAACACCATATATTTT. This sequence encodes CASSVGVVSGNTIYF. This chain uses TRBV10-2 with TRBJ1-3, with no clear D. CDR1 is WSHSY, CDR2 SAAADI, per germline. The germline V and J ends were trimmed by 4 bases and 0 bases, with 10 bases remaining between them. The CDR3 consists of 15 residues.

The genes are TRBV7-9 and TRBJ1-1; 8 bases are shared with TRBD1. Trimming removed 4 bases from V and 3 bases from J; junction bases left unmatched: 7. Germline CDR1 reads SEHNR; CDR2 reads FQNEAQ (reference sequence). This CDR3 spans 15 amino acids. CDR3 nucleotide sequence: TGTGCCAGCAGCTCCACCCAGGGGGCGGACACTGAAGCTTTCTTT. Its translation is CASSSTQGADTEAFF.

This chain links TRBV4-1 with TRBJ1-3; TRBD1 might be the D (6 bases). V was shortened by 3 bases and J by 0 bases, with 12 bases between the two germline ends. The CDR3 runs 16 residues. CDR1 is MGHRA, CDR2 YSYEKL, per germline. CDR3 sequence (DNA): TGCGCCAGCAGCCAGGCCGGGACATTCTCTGGAAACACCATATATTTT. It is translated as CASSQAGTFSGNTIYF.

As DNA, the CDR3 is TGTGCCAGCAGCCTCGACGGGAACCAAGAGACCCAGTACTTC. It translates to CASSLDGNQETQYF. V is TRBV7-2 and J is TRBJ2-5, with D possibly being TRBD2 (5 bases). The V gene's germline CDR1 is SGHTA and CDR2 FQGNSA. V lost 5 bases and J 0 bases, leaving 10 bases between the germline ends. This CDR3 is 14 amino acids long.

J is TRBJ1-6 and V is TRBV5-6; TRBD1 matches at 7 bases. Unmatched junction bases numbered 20, after V lost 4 bases and J lost 10 bases. This CDR3 has 18 amino acids. Germline CDR1 is SGHDT and CDR2 is YYEEEE. The DNA for the CDR3 is TGTGCCAGCAGCGCATCCAACCTGGGACAGCTCTTTTCCTCACCCCTCCACTTT. Translation gives CASSASNLGQLFSSPLHF.

The V and J genes are TRBV7-9 and TRBJ1-5; D not certain. V lost 1 base, J lost 5 bases, and 9 bases lay in between. Germline values: CDR1 SEHNR, CDR2 FQNEAQ (reference sequence). The CDR3 loop spans 14 amino acids. The CDR3 region has the DNA TGTGCCAGCAGCTTAGGGGCAGCTTATCAGCCCCAGCATTTT. Its translation is CASSLGAAYQPQHF.

The V call is TRBV7-6, the J call TRBJ2-6, with 7 positions matching TRBD2. The junction had 0 bases not matched to a gene; V was cut back by 1 base and J by 0 bases. The CDR3 is 16 amino acids. From germline, CDR1 is SGHVS and CDR2 FNYEAQ. CDR3 in amino acids: CASSLGGGSGANVLTF. DNA of the CDR3: TGTGCCAGCAGCTTAGGGGGGGGCTCTGGGGCCAACGTCCTGACTTTC.

V is TRBV7-8 and J is TRBJ2-6; D is perhaps TRBD2 (5 bases). The germline V gene encodes CDR1 SGHVS and CDR2 FQNEAQ. This CDR3 contains 19 residues. V was clipped by 2 bases and J by 0 bases, with 17 bases between them. CDR3 nucleotide sequence: TGTGCCAGCAGCTTAAACGAGGGCCGAGGGTTCTCTGGGGCCAACGTCCTGACTTTC. This translates into CASSLNEGRGFSGANVLTF.